The rows below give T cell receptor beta chains drawn from one sample of a study of T cell responses to AZD1222 COVID-19 vaccine. TCRdb's copy holds only in-frame clones and misses some; the assay was immunoSEQ multiplex PCR. The table includes roughly 70,000 clones, about 80% detected once. The sample consisted of peripheral blood, taken 28 days after the second AZD1222 dose. These receptors were collected from an adult who received the AZD1222 COVID-19 vaccine. Both conserved end residues are part of each CDR3. The D gene is left open where the match is weak.

j_call d_call v_call cdr3_aa cdr3_nt
TRBJ1-2 TRBD1 TRBV28 CASSRQGEPYTF TGTGCCAGCAGTCGCCAGGGGGAGCCCTACACCTTC
TRBJ2-3 TRBD1 TRBV30 CTAGTGYMDTQYF TGTACAGCCGGGACAGGGTATATGGATACGCAGTATTTT
TRBJ1-6 . TRBV9 CASSEGDITPLHF TGTGCCAGCAGCGAGGGGGACATCACACCCCTCCACTTT
TRBJ2-3 TRBD1 TRBV11-3 CASSSGTGGRNTQYF TGTGCCAGCAGCTCGGGGACAGGGGGAAGAAATACGCAGTATTTT
TRBJ2-7 . TRBV12-3/TRBV12-4 CASSTDSYKQYF TGTGCCAGCAGTACGGACAGTTATAAGCAGTACTTC
TRBJ1-4 . TRBV7-6 CASSLGATNEKLFF TGTGCCAGCAGCTTAGGAGCAACTAATGAAAAACTGTTTTTT
TRBJ1-4 . TRBV4-2 CASSQVGSNEKLFF TGTGCCAGCAGCCAAGTAGGTTCTAATGAAAAACTGTTTTTT
TRBJ1-1 . TRBV5-4 CASSLGQAYTEAFF TGTGCCAGCAGCTTGGGACAGGCCTACACTGAAGCTTTCTTT
TRBJ1-1 . TRBV5-5 CASRLNVNTEAFF TGTGCCAGCAGGCTTAATGTGAACACTGAAGCTTTCTTT
TRBJ2-5 . TRBV11-2 CASSSTRVETQYF TGTGCCAGCAGTTCAACGCGGGTTGAGACCCAGTACTTC